Described below is a single T cell receptor beta chain sequence and its context. Its antigen is unknown. The sample originates from a study of STAT5B mutations in CD4+ large granular lymphocyte leukemia. The ends lost 3 bases at V and 4 bases at J; junction bases unmatched: 13. This CDR3 spans 16 amino acids. CDR1 and CDR2 (germline): SGDLS, YYNGEE. Study observations and caveats: Without putative leukemic clones, patient CD4-sorted repertoires remained more clonal than healthy CD4+ repertoires.

As processed by the authors: A productive frequency of 2.59 x 10-5 was the lowest detectable. Data came from immunoSEQ multiplex PCR; TCRdb stores just in-frame clones and leaves some out. V and J calls and clone size come straight from that table; D and trimming were deduced from the DNA. The top ten clones hold roughly 1.2% of a sample with some 38,000 clones, 70% to 90% of them seen once. Buffy coats from healthy blood donors served as controls. The sequenced material came from CD4+ T cells from blood buffy coats. The chain combines TRBV9 with TRBJ2-7; 7 bases are shared with TRBD1. This receptor was obtained from a human donor in good health. In DNA form, the CDR3 reads TGTGCCAGCAGCGGGGGGACAGAGCCCAAGGATTACGAGCAGTACTTC. Translation gives CASSGGTEPKDYEQYF.